Below are 6 T cell receptor beta chains sequenced from a single sample in a study of blood T cells in healthy people across ages. A second PCR of 7 to 11 cycles used a sample-barcoded 5' primer and a J-beta primer mix. MiXCR was run by TCRdb on the 5' RACE reads, yielding one entry per CDR3 protein. The sample carries 1.5 million to 2 million distinct CDR3 sequences, 28% recorded once. Sequences were obtained from blood. All receptors derive from a woman in her 30s in good health.

This chain joins TRBV4-1 and TRBJ1-4, with D tentatively TRBD1 (5 bases). The V end lost 0 bases, the J end lost 8 bases, and 19 bases lay between the germline ends. CDR3 size: 17 residues. Per the germline V gene, CDR1 is MGHRA and CDR2 is YSYEKL. CDR3 sequence: CASSQDRRLGGREKLFF. DNA of the CDR3: TGCGCCAGCAGCCAAGATCGCCGGCTGGGGGGAAGGGAAAAACTGTTTTTT.

This clonotype was picked up a small number of times. The CDR3 is CASDLSTDTQYF. CDR3 nucleotides: TGTGCCAGTGATCTGAGCACAGATACGCAGTATTTT. The gene calls are TRBV2 and TRBJ2-3; no clear D gene. This CDR3 is built from 12 residues. Trimming shortened V by 9 bases and J by 0 bases, and 7 bases separated the two germline ends. CDR1 and CDR2 (germline): SNHLY, FYNNEI.

The rearrangement uses TRBV27 and TRBJ1-4, with unresolved D. Trimming took off 0 bases at V and 6 bases at J, with 11 bases between the two ends. CDR1 and CDR2 (germline): MNHEY, SMNVEV (reference sequence). The CDR3 consists of 15 residues. This chain's CDR3 is CASSLSIRADEKLFF. As DNA, the CDR3 is TGTGCCAGCAGTTTATCTATAAGGGCGGATGAAAAACTGTTTTTT.

The V and J genes are TRBV12-3 or TRBV12-4 and TRBJ2-7; 7 nucleotides match TRBD1. This CDR3 comprises 15 residues. Trimming took 7 bases from V and 5 from J; bases not matched to a gene: 14. CDR3 amino acids: CASTTRWKGAHEQYF. The CDR3 DNA follows: TGTGCCAGCACCACCCGGTGGAAGGGGGCTCACGAGCAGTACTTC.

The J gene is TRBJ2-4, the V gene TRBV7-2; D perhaps matches TRBD2 (6 bases). The DNA end is more similar to TRBJ2-7, so the J call may be wrong. The CDR3 has 14 residues. Germline lookup yields CDR1 SGHTA and CDR2 FQGNSA. The DNA of the CDR3 is TGTGCCAGCAGCTTCACAACGGGGGACTACGAGCAGTACTTC. Translating it yields CASSFTTGDYEQYF.

This clonotype turned up a few times. The chain has TRBV24-1 and TRBJ2-5; no clear D. The CDR3 consists of 15 residues. V lost 0 bases and J lost 0, with 7 bases in between. The germline CDR1 and CDR2 sequences are KGHDR and SFDVKD. The CDR3 is CATSDLTRNQETQYF. The CDR3, as DNA: TGTGCCACCAGTGATTTGACCAGAAACCAAGAGACCCAGTACTTC.